One T cell receptor (beta chain) is described in this entry. This entry belongs to a study of long-term antiretroviral therapy in people with HIV. Whole-study context: The 2015 immediate-ART recommendation came about a decade after the earliest samples.

It was version v3.0 of the immunoSEQ assay that was run at survey level. Per sample, sequencing targeted roughly 40,000-50,000 T-cell genomes. Only in-frame clones appear in the TCRdb table, and some are missing; sequencing was by immunoSEQ multiplex PCR. The table records 21,000 or so clones, approximately 80% of them present only once. Germline loops: CDR1 SEHNR, CDR2 FQNEAQ (reference sequence). The ends were cut back, 1 base at V and 2 bases at J, with 6 bases in the middle. The CDR3 loop spans 15 amino acids. This TCR was sampled from a man aged 45-65 years with HIV. Sequences were derived from unsorted PBMCs, sampled 0.3 years after starting antiretroviral therapy. The rearrangement uses TRBV7-9 and TRBJ1-6, with D hard to call. In nucleotides, the CDR3 is TGTGCCAGCAGCTTAGGACCGCCCTATAATTCACCCCTCCACTTT. Translation: CASSLGPPYNSPLHF.